These 5 T cell receptor beta chains were sequenced from one sample in a study of human T cells and chemical hapten exposure. Described time point: patch test 1, 2 weeks after DPC sensitization. As for treatment: therapeutic diphenylcyclopropenone sensitization with weekly scalp DPC. From the RACE reads, TCRdb called clonotypes with MiXCR, one entry per CDR3 protein. Counted here are some 70,000 distinct CDR3 sequences, 32% occurring once; the ten biggest clones make up about 8.9%. The sample here was whole blood, taken in connection with sensitization to the hapten diphenylcyclopropenone (DPC). All receptors derive from a man in his forties with alopecia areata. Some clones in this sample may be carry-over from other donors' samples.

Concerning this clonotype itself: At one boundary the junction diverges from the germline segment, which might be a read error. The chain is built from TRBV28 and TRBJ2-7; 8 nucleotides align to TRBD1. This CDR3 has 11 amino acids. CDR1 is MDHEN and CDR2 is SYDVKM in the germline V gene. The CDR3 nucleotides read TGTGCCAGCAGTTCCCTTGGACAGGGTAACTTC. Its translation is CASSSLGQGNF.

The gene calls are TRBV6-4 and TRBJ2-3; a weak D match, TRBD1 (6 bases). This CDR3 has 13 residues. Germline V CDR1 and CDR2: MRHNA, SNTAGT. V lost 6 bases, J lost 2 bases, and 9 bases lay in between. The CDR3 sequence: CASRGGSTDTQYF. The CDR3, as DNA: TGTGCCAGCAGAGGGGGTTCCACAGATACGCAGTATTTT.

The chain links TRBV2 to TRBJ2-3, with D perhaps TRBD2 (6 bases). Trimming removed 3 bases at V and 3 bases at J, with 13 bases between. CDR1 is SNHLY and CDR2 is FYNNEI in the germline V gene. This CDR3 region has 15 residues. The CDR3 reads CASSETRGGTDTQYF. The CDR3 DNA is TGTGCCAGCAGTGAGACTCGCGGAGGGACAGATACGCAGTATTTT.

The chain carries TRBV5-1 and TRBJ1-5; D may be TRBD1 (5 bases). Germline CDR1 reads SGHRS; CDR2 reads YFSETQ. The CDR3 extends over 15 amino acids. Trimming shortened V by 4 bases and J by 1 base, and 12 bases separated the two germline ends. For the CDR3, the DNA is TGCGCCAGCAGCCCGGAAGGGGACAGCAATCAGCCCCAGCATTTT. Amino acid sequence: CASSPEGDSNQPQHF.

This rearrangement joins TRBV18 to TRBJ1-5, with 7 nucleotides matching TRBD1. The CDR3 extends over 14 amino acids. With V trimmed by 3 bases and J by 3 bases, 2 bases remained unmatched. Germline loops: CDR1 KGHSH, CDR2 LQKENI. This CDR3 is CASSPGTDNQPQHF. The CDR3 DNA follows: TGTGCCAGCTCACCGGGGACAGACAATCAGCCCCAGCATTTT.